The clone carrying this T cell receptor (beta chain) has only a few counts. Antigen specificity is unknown. Diagnostic decisions used clinical symptoms, serum thyroxine and TRAb, thyroid ultrasound and orbital computed tomography. Amplified regions were TCR beta CDR3 sequences from RNA transcripts. The HTBI primer set drove a first-round RT-PCR of the TCR CDR3. Via MiXCR, TCRdb re-called the multiplex PCR reads, giving one row per CDR3 protein. The profile shows hundreds of thousands of distinct CDR3 sequences, roughly 15% of them singletons. Trimming removed 5 bases from V and 7 bases from J; junction bases left unmatched: 10. The CDR3 sequence is 16 residues long. Germline values: CDR1 MNHEY, CDR2 SVGAGI. These data come from a study of T cells in Graves' hyperthyroidism and ophthalmopathy. The study, taken as a whole, reports: Most thyroid clonotypes that were expanded above 0.001 also turned up in blood.

This sequence joins TRBV6-5 and TRBJ2-1; 11 nucleotides agree with TRBD1. The receptor was derived from a woman in her twenties or thirties with Graves' hyperthyroidism. Sequencing was done on a sample of blood. CDR3 sequence reads: CASSTYRTGGYNEQFF. CDR3 coding DNA: TGTGCCAGCAGTACTTATAGGACAGGGGGCTATAATGAGCAGTTCTTC.